The present T cell receptor beta chain was sequenced within a study of blood T cell repertoires in COVID-19. Background on the study: Material from acute and convalescent COVID-19 was sourced from the United States, Italy and Spain.

Data came from immunoSEQ multiplex PCR; TCRdb stores just in-frame clones and leaves some out. The sample holds about 300,000 clones; approximately 87% are singletons and the top ten take about 1.4%. CDR3 length equals 16 residues. CDR1 and CDR2 from the germline V gene are MNHEY and SVGAGI. Unmatched junction bases numbered 7, after V lost 3 bases and J lost 4 bases. Sequenced input: peripheral blood. The receptor was derived from a woman between 40 and 50 years old who had recovered from COVID-19. The chain carries TRBV6-5 and TRBJ2-3, with 10 bases that match TRBD2. The CDR3 sequence is CASSYGLAGDPDTQYF. In DNA form, the CDR3 reads TGTGCCAGCAGTTATGGGCTAGCGGGGGACCCAGATACGCAGTATTTT.